Below, one TCR beta chain is given with its context. Its antigen remains unknown. This specimen belongs to a study of T cell responses to AZD1222 COVID-19 vaccine. Study-wide findings and caveats: Vaccine-related CD4 TCRs covered spike, predominating at 160-218 and 743-854.

Clones were sequenced by immunoSEQ multiplex PCR, and TCRdb holds only the in-frame ones, with some missing. The sample carries 150,000 to 200,000 clones, 94% recorded once. CDR1 SGHRS and CDR2 YFSETQ come from the germline V gene. The CDR3 contains 15 residues. V lost 0 bases and J 3 bases, leaving 12 bases between the germline ends. The clonotype comes from an adult in good health. The J gene is TRBJ1-2, the V gene TRBV5-1; TRBD1 is a possible D gene (5 bases). The sequencing used peripheral blood, collected on day 0 of AZD1222 vaccination. CDR3 region: CASSLEEGRYYGYTF. CDR3 bases: TGCGCCAGCAGCTTGGAAGAGGGGAGGTACTATGGCTACACCTTC.